One and the same sample provided the 18 T cell receptor beta chains below, sequenced in a study of CD8 T cells in ankylosing spondylitis. TCRdb analysed the 5' RACE reads with MiXCR anew, one entry per CDR3 protein. Of approximately 300,000 distinct CDR3 sequences in the sample, about 20% were seen once. Sequenced material: blood, either unsorted or a sorted T cell fraction (not recorded which). The receptors stem from a male donor with ankylosing spondylitis or in good health (not recorded which).

The chain employs TRBV15 and TRBJ2-3, with 9 bases that match TRBD1. The CDR3 has 13 amino acids. V was clipped by 3 bases and J by 11 bases; unmatched bases: 6. From germline, CDR1 is LNHNV and CDR2 YYDKDF (reference sequence). CDR3 amino acids: CATSRDRGMMQYF. CDR3 nucleotide sequence: TGTGCCACCAGCAGGGACAGGGGAATGATGCAGTATTTT.

There are many counts of this clonotype. V gene TRBV12-3 or TRBV12-4 combines with J gene TRBJ2-4, with D possibly being TRBD2 (6 bases). The CDR3 spans 14 residues. Trimming cost V 6 bases and J 0 bases, with 9 bases left between them. The CDR3 DNA follows: TGTGCCAGCAGCCAGGGACTAGCCAAAAACATTCAGTACTTC. Translated: CASSQGLAKNIQYF.

V and J are TRBV12-3 or TRBV12-4 and TRBJ1-6; D not certain. V lost 2 bases, J lost 0 bases, and 5 bases lay in between. The CDR3 is 15 residues long. The CDR3 region has the DNA TGTGCCAGCAGTTTATTGGGCTCCTATAATTCACCCCTCCACTTT. Translation: CASSLLGSYNSPLHF.

The chain recombines TRBV6-1 with TRBJ1-5; a weak D match, TRBD1 (5 bases). This CDR3 is 14 amino acids long. Germline values: CDR1 MNHNS, CDR2 SASEGT. V dropped 8 bases and J dropped 6 bases, with 17 bases sitting between them. CDR3 in amino acids: CASRGRDLSQPQHF. DNA for the CDR3: TGTGCCAGCCGGGGCAGGGACTTGAGTCAGCCCCAGCATTTT.

This clonotype came up once. The chain carries TRBV5-1 and TRBJ2-2; D not certain. The V end lost 0 bases, the J end lost 0 bases, and 9 bases lay between the germline ends. CDR3 length equals 16 residues. CDR1 and CDR2 from the germline V gene are SGHRS and YFSETQ. CDR3 sequence: CASSLADKPNTGELFF. CDR3 in DNA: TGCGCCAGCAGCTTGGCCGACAAACCGAACACCGGGGAGCTGTTTTTT. The full variable domain, rest sourced from reference TRBV5-1 and TRBJ2-2, is KAGVTQTPRYLIKTRGQQVTLSCSPISGHRSVSWYQQTPGQGLQFLFEYFSETQRNKGNFPGRFSGRQFSNSRSEMNVSTLELGDSALYLCASSLADKPNTGELFFGEGSRLTVL.

This sequence joins TRBV4-2 and TRBJ2-1; 8 bases map to TRBD2. CDR1 is LGHNA, CDR2 YNFKEQ, per germline. The V and J ends lost 0 bases and 4 bases, in that order; junction bases with no gene match: 5. The CDR3 is 16 amino acids. CDR3 protein: CASSQEQLAVYNEQFF. The CDR3 coding sequence is TGTGCCAGCAGCCAAGAACAACTAGCGGTGTACAATGAGCAGTTCTTC.

This clonotype was seen ten or more times. The gene calls are TRBV12-3 or TRBV12-4 and TRBJ2-1; D perhaps matches TRBD2 (6 bases). The CDR3 covers 11 residues. Trimming left V 3 bases short and J 10 bases short, with 7 bases between. For the CDR3, the DNA is TGTGCCAGCAGTTTTCGGGAGGAGCAGTTCTTC. It is translated as CASSFREEQFF.

A few counts support this clonotype. The rearrangement links TRBV20-1 to TRBJ1-5, with 7 bases identical to TRBD1. The CDR3 is made up of 15 amino acids. Germline V gives CDR1 DFQATT, CDR2 SNEGSKA (reference sequence). Trimming removed 0 bases from V and 2 bases from J; junction bases left unmatched: 4. CDR3 DNA sequence: TGCAGTGCTAGAGACAGGGGGAACGGCAATCAGCCCCAGCATTTT. Its translation is CSARDRGNGNQPQHF.

This chain connects TRBV20-1 to TRBJ2-3; TRBD1 matches 9 bases. J lost 3 bases, V lost 3 bases, and 16 bases had no gene match. Germline lookup yields CDR1 DFQATT and CDR2 SNEGSKA (reference sequence). This CDR3 is built from 18 residues. CDR3: CSARVLAPRDRATDTQYF. CDR3 nucleotides: TGCAGTGCTAGGGTGCTGGCGCCGCGGGACAGGGCAACAGATACGCAGTATTTT.

The rearrangement links TRBV29-1 to TRBJ2-1; D gene uncertain. Germline values: CDR1 SQVTM, CDR2 ANQGSEA. CDR3 length equals 11 residues. V lost 4 bases and J 9 bases, leaving 10 bases between the germline ends. The CDR3 reads CSVGSTGEQFF. In DNA form, the CDR3 reads TGCAGCGTTGGGTCGACGGGTGAGCAGTTCTTC.

The rearrangement uses TRBV3-1 and TRBJ2-2; D call uncertain. CDR1 and CDR2 (germline): LGHDT, YNNKEL (reference sequence). The CDR3 length is 13 residues. Trimming removed 4 bases at V and 7 bases at J, with 10 bases between. The CDR3 sequence: CASSPTVYGELFF. The CDR3 DNA follows: TGTGCCAGCAGCCCTACCGTTTACGGGGAGCTGTTTTTT.

In this sample, this clonotype turned up once. The rearrangement links TRBV28 to TRBJ2-7; TRBD1 matches 9 bases. The CDR3 consists of 14 residues. Germline CDR1 reads MDHEN; CDR2 reads SYDVKM. The CDR3 loop is CATKDRGLPYAQYV. Here the CDR3 DNA reads TGTGCCACTAAAGACAGGGGGTTACCCTACGCGCAGTACGTC.

Worth noting for this clonotype: The junction shows a germline mismatch at one end, possibly a read error. This chain links TRBV4-1 with TRBJ1-2; a possible D gene is TRBD1 (5 bases). CDR1 and CDR2 (germline): MGHRA, YSYEKL. The CDR3 covers 15 residues. The CDR3 sequence is CASSQDPTGLYDYTF. CDR3 nucleotides: TGCGCCAGCAGCCAAGATCCCACGGGACTTTATGACTACACCTTC.

The CDR3 nucleotides are TGTGCCAGCGGGACTCGGGACACCCCCGGTCAGCCCCAGCATTTT. As protein: CASGTRDTPGQPQHF. The rearrangement uses TRBV12-3 or TRBV12-4 and TRBJ1-5; tentative D call: TRBD1 (6 bases). V gave up 8 bases and J gave up 6 bases, with 20 bases separating them. CDR3 length: 15 amino acids.

This clonotype was detected a few times. J is TRBJ2-1 and V is TRBV4-2; 7 bases agree with TRBD1. The CDR3 contains 18 residues. Germline CDR1 and CDR2: LGHNA and YNFKEQ. V trimming: 3 bases; J trimming: 1 base; junction bases outside the gene matches: 12. The CDR3 DNA is TGTGCCAGCAGCCACCCAGAGTTTAGGGGGCCTTCCTACAATGAGCAGTTCTTC. Its protein is CASSHPEFRGPSYNEQFF.

The gene calls are TRBV7-8 and TRBJ2-7, with 9 bases identical to TRBD2. The CDR3 consists of 16 residues. The V gene's germline CDR1 is SGHVS and CDR2 FQNEAQ. The V gene end was trimmed by 0 bases and the J gene end by 3 bases; junction bases not matched to a gene: 6. CDR3 loop: CASSLARAGGLYEQYV. CDR3 DNA: TGTGCCAGCAGCTTAGCGCGAGCGGGAGGCCTCTACGAGCAGTACGTC.

This clonotype has at least ten counts. The CDR3 DNA follows: TGTGCCAGCAGCCCCCGGATCTCTGGGGCCAACGTCCTGACTTTC. This gives the protein CASSPRISGANVLTF. V gene TRBV11-2 combines with J gene TRBJ2-6; D is undetermined. The CDR3 spans 15 residues. CDR1 is SGHAT, CDR2 FQNNGV, per germline. Between the trimmed V and J ends, which lost 5 bases and 0 bases, there was a span of 8 bases. The whole variable domain, filled in from reference TRBV11-2 and TRBJ2-6, reads EAGVAQSPRYKIIEKRQSVAFWCNPISGHATLYWYQQILGQGPKLLIQFQNNGVVDDSQLPKDRFSAERLKGVDSTLKIQPAKLEDSAVYLCASSPRISGANVLTFGAGSRLTVL.

The genes are TRBV27 and TRBJ1-1, with TRBD1 matching 7 bases. Germline assignment: CDR1 MNHEY and CDR2 SMNVEV (reference sequence). The ends lost 10 bases at V and 4 bases at J; junction bases unmatched: 3. This CDR3 spans 11 amino acids. The CDR3 is CATHRGTEAFF. CDR3 in DNA: TGTGCCACCCACAGGGGCACTGAAGCTTTCTTT.